The 28 T cell receptor beta chains given below trace back to one sample, sequenced in a study of T cell repertoires in cytomegalovirus infection (dated by TCRdb to the late 2010s). Sequencing was performed on an Illumina HiSeq 1500. TCRdb reran the public reads through fastp at Q25 and MiXCR, keeping productive beta chains. Here each entry gathers all rows of one CDR3 protein and keeps the most common genes and DNA. This sample is represented by around 450,000 distinct CDR3 sequences; 11% of them were singletons. About 10% of the sample comes from the top ten. Sequenced sample: PBMCs. Receptors were obtained from a human donor in good health (CMV status not recorded). Some clones in this sample may be carry-over from other donors' samples.

This clonotype was recorded many times. This chain connects TRBV12-3 or TRBV12-4 to TRBJ2-1; 15 nucleotides line up with TRBD2. The length of the CDR3 is 15 residues. The junction had 3 bases not matched to a gene; V was cut back by 1 base and J by 11 bases. CDR3 amino acids: CASSLEGTSGRKQFF. Here the CDR3 DNA reads TGTGCCAGCAGTTTAGAAGGGACTAGCGGGAGGAAGCAGTTCTTC.

This clonotype came up a few times. V gene TRBV14 combines with J gene TRBJ2-3, with a possible D match to TRBD2 (5 bases). Trimming shortened V by 1 base and J by 2 bases, and 10 bases separated the two germline ends. This CDR3 contains 15 residues. CDR1 and CDR2 (germline): SGHDN, FVKESK. The CDR3 is CASSQGERHTDTQYF. The CDR3 nucleotides read TGTGCCAGCAGCCAAGGGGAGCGGCACACAGATACGCAGTATTTT. The full variable domain, its missing parts supplied by reference TRBV14 and TRBJ2-3, is EAGVTQFPSHSVIEKGQTVTLRCDPISGHDNLYWYRRVMGKEIKFLLHFVKESKQDESGMPNNRFLAERTGGTYSTLKVQPAELEDSGVYFCASSQGERHTDTQYFGPGTRLTVL.

The genes are TRBV5-4 and TRBJ1-2; 8 bases fit TRBD1. Looked up from germline, CDR1 is SGHNT and CDR2 is YYREEE (reference sequence). This CDR3 has 15 amino acids. After removal of 1 base from V and 7 bases from J, the junction contained 9 bases not matched to a gene. The CDR3 spells CASSLYGQGVGGYTF. In DNA form, the CDR3 reads TGTGCCAGCAGCTTGTACGGACAGGGAGTAGGTGGCTACACCTTC.

In this sample, this clonotype turned up a few times. The chain uses TRBV20-1 and TRBJ2-3, with 8 bases lining up with TRBD1. The trim removed 5 bases at V and 5 bases at J, leaving 12 bases unmatched. This CDR3 spans 15 amino acids. Germline CDR1 is DFQATT and CDR2 is SNEGSKA (reference sequence). CDR3 loop: CSAVTGARGVDTQYF. The CDR3 DNA is TGCAGTGCTGTGACAGGGGCGCGAGGTGTAGATACGCAGTATTTT.

This clonotype was detected only a few times. The chain is built from TRBV20-1 and TRBJ2-7; 9 bases are a match to TRBD2. The V gene's germline CDR1 is DFQATT and CDR2 SNEGSKA (reference sequence). V was pared by 4 bases and J by 6 bases, with 4 bases of the junction left unmatched. The CDR3 has 12 residues. The CDR3 here is CSAISGSSEQYF. The CDR3 nucleotides read TGCAGTGCTATTAGCGGGAGTTCCGAGCAGTACTTC.

This clonotype was seen only a few times. The gene calls are TRBV11-2 and TRBJ2-1; TRBD1 is a possible D gene (6 bases). The CDR3 has 16 residues. V lost 4 bases and J 0 bases, leaving 13 bases between the germline ends. CDR1 is SGHAT, CDR2 FQNNGV, per germline. CDR3 protein: CASSSNRVVSYNEQFF. The CDR3 region has the DNA TGTGCCAGCAGCTCAAACAGGGTAGTCTCCTACAATGAGCAGTTCTTC.

At least ten counts were recorded for this clonotype. The chain is built from TRBV5-1 and TRBJ2-3; 10 nucleotides agree with TRBD2. J lost 4 bases, V lost 2 bases, and 7 bases had no gene match. The CDR3 spans 16 residues. Germline values: CDR1 SGHRS, CDR2 YFSETQ. The CDR3 DNA sequence: TGCGCCAGCAGCTTCCTAGCGGGAGAGTTCTCAGATACGCAGTATTTT. Amino acids: CASSFLAGEFSDTQYF. The complete variable domain, with remaining parts taken from reference TRBV5-1 and TRBJ2-3, reads KAGVTQTPRYLIKTRGQQVTLSCSPISGHRSVSWYQQTPGQGLQFLFEYFSETQRNKGNFPGRFSGRQFSNSRSEMNVSTLELGDSALYLCASSFLAGEFSDTQYFGPGTRLTVL.

This clonotype was seen many times. CDR3 protein: CASRGDSSGNTIYF. CDR3 bases: TGTGCCAGCAGGGGGGACAGCTCTGGAAACACCATATATTTT. This sequence joins TRBV12-3 or TRBV12-4 and TRBJ1-3; 7 bases fit TRBD1. The ends lost 6 bases at V and 0 bases at J; junction bases unmatched: 2. This CDR3 is built from 14 residues.

At least ten counts were recorded for this clonotype. CDR3 sequence reads: CASSQSGTSGREREQFF. The DNA of the CDR3 is TGTGCCAGCAGCCAAAGTGGGACTAGCGGGAGAGAAAGGGAGCAGTTCTTC. The chain carries TRBV7-6 and TRBJ2-1; 14 bases fit TRBD2. This CDR3 comprises 17 residues. Unmatched junction bases numbered 13, after V lost 5 bases and J lost 10 bases. Germline V gives CDR1 SGHVS, CDR2 FNYEAQ.

This clonotype occurred many times. The V gene is TRBV7-8, the J gene TRBJ1-6; possibly TRBD1 for D (6 bases). The CDR3 is 16 residues long. Trimming shortened V by 3 bases and J by 5 bases, and 14 bases separated the two germline ends. The germline V gene has CDR1 SGHVS and CDR2 FQNEAQ. CDR3 bases: TGTGCCAGCAGCTTTGGATCGGGACAAAATAATTCACCCCTCCACTTT. Translating gives CASSFGSGQNNSPLHF.

CDR3 residues: CASSEYLGRDHGYTF. CDR3 sequence (DNA): TGTGCCAGCAGTGAATACTTGGGCAGGGACCATGGCTACACCTTC. This chain connects TRBV25-1 to TRBJ1-2; the D gene is possibly TRBD1 (5 bases). V was pared by 0 bases and J by 6 bases, with 14 bases between. Germline CDR1 reads MGHDK; CDR2 reads SYGVNS. This CDR3 has 15 amino acids.

This clonotype was detected ten times or more. The chain couples TRBV7-8 to TRBJ2-7; TRBD2 is a possible D gene (5 bases). Germline lookup yields CDR1 SGHVS and CDR2 FQNEAQ. V gave up 5 bases and J gave up 1 base, with 12 bases separating them. This CDR3 is 14 amino acids long. CDR3 loop: CASSTYGISYEQYF. CDR3 DNA: TGTGCCAGCAGCACCTACGGGATTTCCTACGAGCAGTACTTC.

This clonotype has at least ten counts. The chain recombines TRBV2 with TRBJ1-2, with D tentatively TRBD1 (5 bases). This CDR3 is 13 amino acids long. The V end was cut by 7 bases, the J end by 4 bases, with 13 bases between. Germline V gives CDR1 SNHLY, CDR2 FYNNEI. The CDR3 region is CASIPQGGYGYTF. In DNA, the CDR3 is TGTGCCAGCATCCCCCAGGGCGGCTATGGCTACACCTTC.

The chain employs TRBV30 and TRBJ1-1; D perhaps matches TRBD1 (5 bases). Deletions cut 0 bases from V and 1 base from J, with 12 bases between. CDR1 is GTSNPN and CDR2 is SVGIG in the germline V gene (reference sequence). This CDR3 comprises 15 residues. The CDR3 sequence is CAWSVRRQPNTEAFF. CDR3 coding DNA: TGTGCCTGGAGTGTACGGCGACAGCCGAACACTGAAGCTTTCTTT.

This clonotype has only a few counts. The V and J genes are TRBV30 and TRBJ1-1; tentatively, D is TRBD1 (5 bases). This CDR3 has 13 amino acids. Germline assignment: CDR1 GTSNPN and CDR2 SVGIG (reference sequence). The V end was cut by 2 bases, the J end by 5 bases, with 12 bases between. The CDR3 spells CAWSHDRATEAFF. The CDR3 DNA reads as TGTGCCTGGAGTCATGACAGAGCAACTGAAGCTTTCTTT. Supplemented by reference TRBV30 and TRBJ1-1, the full variable domain reads SQTIHQWPATLVQPVGSPLSLECTVEGTSNPNLYWYRQAAGRGLQLLFYSVGIGQISSEVPQNLSASRPQDRQFILSSKKLLLSDSGFYLCAWSHDRATEAFFGQGTRLTVV.

Concerning this clonotype: Because it lacks the conserved phenylalanine or tryptophan at the end, this CDR3 is likely a read error. This chain links TRBV6-6 with TRBJ1-1; unclear D gene. The V and J ends lost 4 bases and 1 base respectively, with 16 bases between them. Germline values: CDR1 MNHNY, CDR2 SVGAGI (reference sequence). The CDR3 runs 16 residues. The CDR3 is CASSSIATRTNTEAFL. The DNA of the CDR3 is TGTGCCAGCAGTTCCATCGCGACAAGGACGAACACTGAAGCTTTCCTT.

This clonotype was seen only a few times. The chain carries TRBV6-5 and TRBJ2-7, with 8 positions matching TRBD1. Germline CDR1 and CDR2: MNHEY and SVGAGI. Trimming cost V 4 bases and J 3 bases; bases outside gene matches: 14. The CDR3 spans 17 residues. CDR3 sequence (DNA): TGTGCCAGCAGTTCCCCGTTACCCGGGACAGGATTCTACGAGCAGTACTTC. Its translation: CASSSPLPGTGFYEQYF.

This clonotype was counted a few times. The gene calls are TRBV29-1 and TRBJ1-1; D is possibly TRBD1 (5 bases). Between the trimmed V and J ends, which lost 7 bases and 2 bases, there was a span of 8 bases. The CDR3 is made up of 11 amino acids. Germline assignment: CDR1 SQVTM and CDR2 ANQGSEA. The CDR3 DNA sequence: TGCAGCGGCCAGGGTAACACTGAAGCTTTCTTT. Protein product: CSGQGNTEAFF.

There are many counts of this clonotype. J is TRBJ2-7 and V is TRBV20-1, with D possibly being TRBD2 (7 bases). The germline V gene encodes CDR1 DFQATT and CDR2 SNEGSKA (reference sequence). With 0 bases removed from V and 1 base from J, the gap between germline ends came to 10 bases. The CDR3 length is 14 residues. The CDR3 sequence: CSARDGGASYEQYF. The CDR3 DNA reads TGCAGTGCTAGAGATGGGGGGGCGTCCTACGAGCAGTACTTC.

This clonotype came up many times. The V call is TRBV7-2, the J call TRBJ2-5, with 9 nucleotides matching TRBD2. V lost 1 base to trimming and J lost 2 bases; unmatched junction nucleotides: 5. Per germline, CDR1 SGHTA and CDR2 FQGNSA. The CDR3 loop spans 16 amino acids. The CDR3 loop reads CASSLELAGYQETQYF. The CDR3, as DNA: TGTGCCAGCAGCTTAGAGCTAGCGGGGTATCAAGAGACCCAGTACTTC.

The V call is TRBV5-1, the J call TRBJ1-2; D is perhaps TRBD1 (5 bases). Germline values: CDR1 SGHRS, CDR2 YFSETQ. Trimming shortened V by 2 bases and J by 2 bases, and 13 bases separated the two germline ends. The CDR3 totals 15 residues. The CDR3 region is CASSLQEKGNYGYTF. As DNA, the CDR3 is TGCGCCAGCAGCTTACAGGAGAAGGGGAACTATGGCTACACCTTC.

A few counts support this clonotype. The chain recombines TRBV20-1 with TRBJ2-1, with TRBD2 identical over 7 bases. The CDR3 extends over 15 amino acids. V trimming: 0 bases; J trimming: 3 bases; junction bases outside the gene matches: 5. Germline-derived CDR1 and CDR2 are DFQATT and SNEGSKA (reference sequence). This CDR3 reads CSARDQRGYYNEQFF. Here the CDR3 DNA reads TGCAGTGCTAGAGATCAGCGGGGATACTACAATGAGCAGTTCTTC.

This clonotype occurred many times. V gene TRBV2 combines with J gene TRBJ2-2, with D unclear. The CDR3 loop spans 14 amino acids. Trimming left V 8 bases short and J 5 bases short, with 15 bases between. Germline CDR1 reads SNHLY; CDR2 reads FYNNEI. CDR3 nucleotide sequence: TGTGCCAGCTGCCTATCGAGGTGGACCGGGGAGCTGTTTTTT. Translated, it gives CASCLSRWTGELFF.

Many counts were recorded for this clonotype. The genes are TRBV19 and TRBJ1-1; maybe TRBD1 (6 bases). The germline V gene has CDR1 LNHDA and CDR2 SQIVND (reference sequence). The CDR3 is 13 amino acids. V lost 9 bases, J lost 3 bases, and 14 bases lay in between. This CDR3 is CASTSDRYTEAFF. In nucleotides, the CDR3 is TGTGCCAGCACAAGCGACAGGTACACTGAAGCTTTCTTT.

This clonotype showed up just a few times. This sequence joins TRBV20-1 and TRBJ1-5; possible D gene TRBD1, 5 bases. V lost 3 bases to trimming and J lost 2 bases, with 14 bases between them. Germline values: CDR1 DFQATT, CDR2 SNEGSKA (reference sequence). This CDR3 has 15 residues. CDR3 amino acids: CSAREAGTRNQPQHF. The CDR3 DNA reads as TGCAGTGCTAGGGAAGCAGGGACCCGCAATCAGCCCCAGCATTTT.

This clonotype showed up many times. This CDR3 reads CASSTRQGAVEETQYF. CDR3 nucleotides: TGTGCCAGCAGCACACGACAGGGGGCGGTGGAAGAGACCCAGTACTTC. The chain combines TRBV7-2 with TRBJ2-5; 10 nucleotides agree with TRBD1. The CDR3 extends over 16 amino acids. Germline values: CDR1 SGHTA, CDR2 FQGNSA. V shed 5 bases and J 3 bases; nucleotides not matched to a gene: 9.

The table lists this clonotype with many counts. The chain couples TRBV7-8 to TRBJ2-1; D perhaps matches TRBD2 (6 bases). This CDR3 contains 15 residues. Germline CDR1 reads SGHVS; CDR2 reads FQNEAQ. Trimming shortened V by 5 bases and J by 8 bases, and 19 bases separated the two germline ends. CDR3 region: CASSRALTRRDEQFF. The CDR3 nucleotides read TGTGCCAGCAGCAGAGCCCTGACTAGGCGGGATGAGCAGTTCTTC.

As for this clonotype: An end of the junction does not agree with germline; a read error may underlie this. The V and J genes are TRBV7-6 and TRBJ2-7, with a possible D match to TRBD1 (5 bases). From germline, CDR1 is SGHVS and CDR2 FNYEAQ. CDR3 length: 14 amino acids. CDR3 amino acids: CASSLPGSGYELYF. The DNA of the CDR3 is TGTGCCAGCAGCTTACCAGGGTCGGGCTACGAGCTGTACTTC.